This T cell receptor beta chain comes out of a study of T cells in Graves' hyperthyroidism and ophthalmopathy. This clonotype showed up many times. Its specificity is unknown. The source material, RNA transcripts, was used to amplify TCR beta CDR3 regions. First-round RT-PCR with HTBI primers amplified the TCR CDR3 region. TCRdb recomputed calls from the multiplex PCR reads with MiXCR, one row per CDR3 protein. The sample contains some 580,000 distinct CDR3 sequences, about a sixth of which appear only once. Study-level results: Median prediction lead before ophthalmopathy onset was roughly 6 months with the model. Ophthalmopathy cases were set apart from stable hyperthyroidism by a 13 V-J model.

Exclusion of patients followed from uncontrolled infection, other autoimmune disease, pregnancy or lactation. Together with thyroid ultrasound, orbital computed tomography, serum thyroxine and TRAb, clinical symptoms were used for diagnoses. Per germline, CDR1 DFQATT and CDR2 SNEGSKA (reference sequence). This CDR3 spans 13 amino acids. V was pared by 3 bases and J by 7 bases, with 5 bases of the junction left unmatched. The clonotype was recovered from a woman between 40 and 50 years old with Graves' ophthalmopathy. J is TRBJ2-5 and V is TRBV20-1, with 10 nucleotides matching TRBD1. Material for sequencing was blood. This chain's CDR3 is CSARVGTGVTQYF. The CDR3 DNA is TGCAGTGCTAGGGTGGGGACAGGGGTGACCCAGTACTTC.